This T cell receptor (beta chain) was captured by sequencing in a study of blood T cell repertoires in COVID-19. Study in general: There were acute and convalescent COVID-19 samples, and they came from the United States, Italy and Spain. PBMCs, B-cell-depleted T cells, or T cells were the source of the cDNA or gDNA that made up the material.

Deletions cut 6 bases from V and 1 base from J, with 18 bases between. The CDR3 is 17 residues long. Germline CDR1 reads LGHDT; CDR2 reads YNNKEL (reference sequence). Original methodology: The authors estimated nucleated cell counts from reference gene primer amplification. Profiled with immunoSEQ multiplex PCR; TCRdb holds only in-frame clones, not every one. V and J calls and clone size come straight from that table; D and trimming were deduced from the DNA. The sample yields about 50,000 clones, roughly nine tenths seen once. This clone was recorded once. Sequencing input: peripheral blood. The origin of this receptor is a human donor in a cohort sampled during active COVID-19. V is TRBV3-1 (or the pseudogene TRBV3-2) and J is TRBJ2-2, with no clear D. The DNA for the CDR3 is TGTGCCAGCAGGCTGCTAGGTGGCATGCAGAACACCGGGGAGCTGTTTTTT. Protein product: CASRLLGGMQNTGELFF.